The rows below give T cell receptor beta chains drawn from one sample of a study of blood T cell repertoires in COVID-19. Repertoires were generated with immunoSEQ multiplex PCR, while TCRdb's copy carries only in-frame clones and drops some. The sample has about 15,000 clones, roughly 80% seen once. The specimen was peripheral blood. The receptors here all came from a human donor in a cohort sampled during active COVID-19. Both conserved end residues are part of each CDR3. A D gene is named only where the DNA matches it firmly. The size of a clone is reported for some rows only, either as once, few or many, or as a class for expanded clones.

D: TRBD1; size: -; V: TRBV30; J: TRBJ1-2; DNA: TGTGCCTGGAGCCCGACAGGGAACTATGGCTACACCTTC; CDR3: CAWSPTGNYGYTF
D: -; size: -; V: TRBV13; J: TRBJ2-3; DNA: TGTGCCAGCAGCCAAAGCACAGATACGCAGTATTTT; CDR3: CASSQSTDTQYF
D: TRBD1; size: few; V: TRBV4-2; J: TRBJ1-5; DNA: TGTGCCAGCAGCCAAGCCCAGGGGGTAGGTCAGCCCCAGCATTTT; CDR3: CASSQAQGVGQPQHF
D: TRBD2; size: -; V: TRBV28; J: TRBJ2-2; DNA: TGTGCCGTCCGGGGGGAAGTAAACACCGGGGAGCTGTTTTTT; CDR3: CAVRGEVNTGELFF
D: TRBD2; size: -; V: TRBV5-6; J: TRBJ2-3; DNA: TGTGCCAGCAGCTACGGACTAGCGGGAGCGAATACGCAGTATTTT; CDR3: CASSYGLAGANTQYF
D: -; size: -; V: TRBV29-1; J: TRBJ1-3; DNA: TGCAGCGTTGATAACCTAGATGGAAACACCATATATTTT; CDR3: CSVDNLDGNTIYF
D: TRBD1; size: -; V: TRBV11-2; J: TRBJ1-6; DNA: TGTGCCAGCAGCGCGGGACAGGGGAATTCACCCCTCCACTTT; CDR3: CASSAGQGNSPLHF
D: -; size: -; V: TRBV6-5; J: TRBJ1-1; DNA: TGTGCCAGCAAGACAGGAGCATACACTGAAGCTTTCTTT; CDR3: CASKTGAYTEAFF
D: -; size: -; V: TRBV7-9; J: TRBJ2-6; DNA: TGTGCCAGCAGCCGGGGGGCCGACCGGGGCAACGTCCTGACTTTC; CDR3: CASSRGADRGNVLTF
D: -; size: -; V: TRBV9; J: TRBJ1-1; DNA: TGTGCCAGCAGCCCCCAGGGGAGCCTGGCTTTCTTT; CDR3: CASSPQGSLAFF
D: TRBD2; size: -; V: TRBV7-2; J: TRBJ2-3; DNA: TGTGCCAGCAGCCTCGTAGCGGGGGGGGACACAGATACGCAGTATTTT; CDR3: CASSLVAGGDTDTQYF
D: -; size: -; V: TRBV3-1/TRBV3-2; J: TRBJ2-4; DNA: TGTGCCAGCAGCCACGGCGGGCTTCTATTAGCCAAAAACATTCAGTACTTC; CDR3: CASSHGGLLLAKNIQYF
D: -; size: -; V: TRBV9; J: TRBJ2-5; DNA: TGTGCCAGCAGCGTAGTCGGGGAGACCCAGTACTTC; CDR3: CASSVVGETQYF
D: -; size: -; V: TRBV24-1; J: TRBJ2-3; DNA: TGTGCCACCAGTGCCCGACGAGGAGATACGCAGTATTTT; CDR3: CATSARRGDTQYF
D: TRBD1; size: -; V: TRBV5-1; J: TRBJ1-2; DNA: TGCGCCAGCAGCCGGGACAGGGGTTTTGGCTACACCTTC; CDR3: CASSRDRGFGYTF
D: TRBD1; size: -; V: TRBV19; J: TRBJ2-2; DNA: TGTGCCAGTAGTATCGGGACAGGGTATACCGGGGAGCTGTTTTTT; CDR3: CASSIGTGYTGELFF